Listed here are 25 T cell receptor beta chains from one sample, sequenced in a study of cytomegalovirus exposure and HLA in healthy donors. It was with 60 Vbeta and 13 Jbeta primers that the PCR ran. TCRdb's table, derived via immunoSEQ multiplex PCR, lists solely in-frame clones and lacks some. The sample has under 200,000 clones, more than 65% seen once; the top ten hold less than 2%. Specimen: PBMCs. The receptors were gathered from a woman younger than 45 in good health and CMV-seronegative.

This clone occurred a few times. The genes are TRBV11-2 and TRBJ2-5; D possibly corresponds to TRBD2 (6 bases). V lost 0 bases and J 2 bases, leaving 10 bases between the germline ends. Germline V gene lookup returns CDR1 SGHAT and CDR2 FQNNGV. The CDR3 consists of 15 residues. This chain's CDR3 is CASSLEGGTQETQYF. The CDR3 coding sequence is TGTGCCAGCAGCTTAGAGGGGGGAACACAAGAGACCCAGTACTTC.

CDR3 region: CASSLGNNEQFF. In nucleotides, the CDR3 is TGTGCCAGCAGCTTAGGTAACAATGAGCAGTTCTTC. The chain uses TRBV11-3 and TRBJ2-1; D not certain. V lost 1 base and J 5 bases, leaving 3 bases between the germline ends. The CDR3 consists of 12 residues. The germline V gene encodes CDR1 SGHNT and CDR2 YENEEA.

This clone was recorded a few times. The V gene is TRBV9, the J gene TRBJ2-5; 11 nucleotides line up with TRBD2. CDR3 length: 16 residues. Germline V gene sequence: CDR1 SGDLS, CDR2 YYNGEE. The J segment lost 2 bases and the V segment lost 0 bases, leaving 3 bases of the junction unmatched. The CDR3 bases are TGTGCCAGCAGCGTAGTTCTAGCGGGGGGACAAGAGACCCAGTACTTC. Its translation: CASSVVLAGGQETQYF. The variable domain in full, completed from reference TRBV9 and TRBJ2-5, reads DSGVTQTPKHLITATGQRVTLRCSPRSGDLSVYWYQQSLDQGLQFLIQYYNGEERAKGNILERFSAQQFPDLHSELNLSSLELGDSALYFCASSVVLAGGQETQYFGPGTRLLVL.

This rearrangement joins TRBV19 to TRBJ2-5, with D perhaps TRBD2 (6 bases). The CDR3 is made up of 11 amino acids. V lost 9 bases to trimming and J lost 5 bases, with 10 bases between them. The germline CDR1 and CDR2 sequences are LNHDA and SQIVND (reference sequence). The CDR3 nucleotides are TGTGCCAGCGGGGGTGCGGAGACCCAGTACTTC. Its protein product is CASGGAETQYF.

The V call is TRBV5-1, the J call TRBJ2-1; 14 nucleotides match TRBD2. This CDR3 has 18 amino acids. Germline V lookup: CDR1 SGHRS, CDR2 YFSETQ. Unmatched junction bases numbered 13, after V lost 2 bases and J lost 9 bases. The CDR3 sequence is CASSLLIGLAGGNGEQFF. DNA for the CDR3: TGCGCCAGCAGCTTATTGATCGGACTAGCGGGAGGAAACGGTGAGCAGTTCTTC.

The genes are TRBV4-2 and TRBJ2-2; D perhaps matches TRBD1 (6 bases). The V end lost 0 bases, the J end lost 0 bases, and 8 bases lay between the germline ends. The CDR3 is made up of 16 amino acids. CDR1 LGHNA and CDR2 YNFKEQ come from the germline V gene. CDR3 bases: TGTGCCAGCAGCCAAGAGACAGGATCGAACACCGGGGAGCTGTTTTTT. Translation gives CASSQETGSNTGELFF.

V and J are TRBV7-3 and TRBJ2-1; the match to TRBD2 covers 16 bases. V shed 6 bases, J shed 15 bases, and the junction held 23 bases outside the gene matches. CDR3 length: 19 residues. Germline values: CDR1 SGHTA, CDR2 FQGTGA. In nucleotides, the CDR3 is TGTGCCAGCAGTCAAACCGGGACTAGCGGGAGGGCATTTTCAGTAGTTAGGTTCTTC. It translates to CASSQTGTSGRAFSVVRFF.

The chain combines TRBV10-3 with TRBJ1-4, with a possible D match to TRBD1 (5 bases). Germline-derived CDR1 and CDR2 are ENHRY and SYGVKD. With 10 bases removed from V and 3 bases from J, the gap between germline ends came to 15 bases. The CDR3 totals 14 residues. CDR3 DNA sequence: TGTGCCACCTTACCTGGACATTCTAATGAAAAACTGTTTTTT. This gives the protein CATLPGHSNEKLFF.

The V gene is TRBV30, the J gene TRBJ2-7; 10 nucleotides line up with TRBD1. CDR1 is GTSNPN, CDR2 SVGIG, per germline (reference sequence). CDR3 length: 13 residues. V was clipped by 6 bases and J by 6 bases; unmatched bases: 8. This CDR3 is CACRQGAASEQYF. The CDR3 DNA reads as TGTGCCTGCCGACAGGGGGCGGCATCCGAGCAGTACTTC.

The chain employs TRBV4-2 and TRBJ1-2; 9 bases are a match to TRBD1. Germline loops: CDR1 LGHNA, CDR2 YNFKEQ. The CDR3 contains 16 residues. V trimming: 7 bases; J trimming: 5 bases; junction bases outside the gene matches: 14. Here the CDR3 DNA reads TGTGCCAGCACCCACTACCCTGGACAGGGGAAATATGGCTACACCTTC. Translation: CASTHYPGQGKYGYTF.

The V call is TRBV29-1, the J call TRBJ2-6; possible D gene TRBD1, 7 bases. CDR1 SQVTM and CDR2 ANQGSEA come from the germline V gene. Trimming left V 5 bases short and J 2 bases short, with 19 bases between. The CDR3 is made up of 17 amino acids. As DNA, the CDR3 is TGCAGCGTTTTACCGGCCAGGGGGGCGCCTGGGGCCAACGTCCTGACTTTC. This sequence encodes CSVLPARGAPGANVLTF.

The CDR3 here is CSVSRRSSYEQYF. DNA for the CDR3: TGCAGCGTCTCCAGGAGGAGCTCCTACGAGCAGTACTTC. The chain carries TRBV29-1 and TRBJ2-5; tentatively, D is TRBD2 (5 bases). The tail of the sequence fits TRBJ2-7 better, so the J call may be wrong. The CDR3 covers 13 residues. The germline CDR1 and CDR2 sequences are SQVTM and ANQGSEA.

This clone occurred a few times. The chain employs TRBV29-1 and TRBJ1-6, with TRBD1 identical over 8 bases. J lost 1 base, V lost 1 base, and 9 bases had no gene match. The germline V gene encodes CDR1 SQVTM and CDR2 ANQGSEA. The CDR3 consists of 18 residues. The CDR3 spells CSVEVGQGLQSYNSPLHF. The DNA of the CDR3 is TGCAGCGTTGAAGTCGGACAGGGTTTACAATCCTATAATTCACCCCTCCACTTT.

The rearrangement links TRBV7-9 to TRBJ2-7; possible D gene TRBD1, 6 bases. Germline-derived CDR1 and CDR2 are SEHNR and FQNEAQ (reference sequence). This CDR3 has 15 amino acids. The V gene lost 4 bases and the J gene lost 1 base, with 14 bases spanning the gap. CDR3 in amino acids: CASSSSTGSSYEQYF. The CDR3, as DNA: TGTGCCAGCAGCTCCTCAACAGGGAGTTCCTACGAGCAGTACTTC.

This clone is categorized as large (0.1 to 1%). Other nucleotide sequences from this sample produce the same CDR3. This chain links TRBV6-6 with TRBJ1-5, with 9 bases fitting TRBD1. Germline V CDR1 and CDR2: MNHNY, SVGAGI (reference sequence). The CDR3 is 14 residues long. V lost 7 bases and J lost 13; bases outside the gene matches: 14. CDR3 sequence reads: CASKGDREVGKQHF. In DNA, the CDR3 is TGTGCCAGCAAGGGGGACAGGGAGGTTGGGAAGCAGCATTTT.

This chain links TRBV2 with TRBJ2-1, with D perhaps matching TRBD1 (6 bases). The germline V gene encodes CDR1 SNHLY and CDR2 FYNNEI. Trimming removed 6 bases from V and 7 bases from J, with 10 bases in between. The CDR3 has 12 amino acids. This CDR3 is CASREDSNEQFF. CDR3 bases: TGTGCCAGCAGGGAGGACAGTAATGAGCAGTTCTTC.

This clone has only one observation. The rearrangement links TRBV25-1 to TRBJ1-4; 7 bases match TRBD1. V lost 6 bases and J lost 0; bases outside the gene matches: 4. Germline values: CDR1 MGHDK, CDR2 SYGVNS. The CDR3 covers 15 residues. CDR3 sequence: CASRGTVATNEKLFF. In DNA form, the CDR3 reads TGTGCCAGCAGAGGGACAGTGGCAACTAATGAAAAACTGTTTTTT.

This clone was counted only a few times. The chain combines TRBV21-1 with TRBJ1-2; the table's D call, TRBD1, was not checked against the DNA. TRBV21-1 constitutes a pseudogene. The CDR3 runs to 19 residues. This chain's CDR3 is CASSKSWDRTPPQDYGYTF. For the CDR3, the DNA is TGTGCCAGCAGCAAATCTTGGGACAGGACCCCACCGCAGGACTATGGCTACACCTTC.

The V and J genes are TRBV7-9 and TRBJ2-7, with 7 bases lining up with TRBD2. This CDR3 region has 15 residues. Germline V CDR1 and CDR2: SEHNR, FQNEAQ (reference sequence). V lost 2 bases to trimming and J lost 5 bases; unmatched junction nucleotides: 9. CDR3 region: CASSLNPGGTNEQYF. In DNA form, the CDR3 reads TGTGCCAGCAGCTTAAATCCGGGAGGAACCAACGAGCAGTACTTC.

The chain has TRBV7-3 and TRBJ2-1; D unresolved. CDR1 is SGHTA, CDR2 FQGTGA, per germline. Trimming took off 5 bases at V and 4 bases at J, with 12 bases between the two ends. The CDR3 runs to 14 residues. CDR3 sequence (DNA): TGTGCCAGCAGCCCCGCTAGTCAGTACAATGAGCAGTTCTTC. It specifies CASSPASQYNEQFF. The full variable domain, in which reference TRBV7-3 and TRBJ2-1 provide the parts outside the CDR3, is GAGVSQTPSNKVTEKGKYVELRCDPISGHTALYWYRQSLGQGPEFLIYFQGTGAADDSGLPNDRFFAVRPEGSVSTLKIQRTERGDSAVYLCASSPASQYNEQFFGPGTRLTVL.

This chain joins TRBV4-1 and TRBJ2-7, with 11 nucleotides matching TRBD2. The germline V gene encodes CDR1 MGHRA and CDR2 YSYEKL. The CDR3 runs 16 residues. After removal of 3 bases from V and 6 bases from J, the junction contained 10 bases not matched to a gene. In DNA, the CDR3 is TGCGCCAGCAGCCAGAGGACTAGCGGGTCCCCGGCCGAGCAGTACTTC. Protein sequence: CASSQRTSGSPAEQYF.

This chain's CDR3 is CATSRGFGTTHEQYF. The CDR3 DNA reads TGTGCCACCAGCAGAGGCTTTGGGACAACCCACGAGCAGTACTTC. This sequence joins TRBV15 and TRBJ2-7; D may be TRBD1 (6 bases). Germline CDR1 and CDR2: LNHNV and YYDKDF (reference sequence). Trimming removed 1 base at V and 5 bases at J, with 15 bases between. This CDR3 has 15 amino acids.

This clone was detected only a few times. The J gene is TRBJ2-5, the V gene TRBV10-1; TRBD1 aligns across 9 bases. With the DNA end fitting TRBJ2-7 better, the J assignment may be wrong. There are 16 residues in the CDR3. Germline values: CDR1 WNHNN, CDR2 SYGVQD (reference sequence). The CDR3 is CASSESRGDRAYEQYF. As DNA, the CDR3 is TGCGCCAGCAGTGAGTCTCGGGGGGACAGGGCCTACGAGCAGTACTTC.

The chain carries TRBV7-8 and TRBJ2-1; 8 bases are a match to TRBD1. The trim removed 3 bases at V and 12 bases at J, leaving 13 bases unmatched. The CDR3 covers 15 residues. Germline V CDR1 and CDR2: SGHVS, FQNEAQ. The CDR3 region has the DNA TGTGCCAGCAGCTTGCGGGGACAGGTAAGAAAAGGGCAGTTCTTC. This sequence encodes CASSLRGQVRKGQFF.

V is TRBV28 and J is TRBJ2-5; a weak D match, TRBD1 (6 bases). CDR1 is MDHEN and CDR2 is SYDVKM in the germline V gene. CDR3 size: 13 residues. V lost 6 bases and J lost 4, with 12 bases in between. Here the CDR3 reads CASSLDRIETQYF. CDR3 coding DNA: TGTGCCAGCAGCCTTGACAGGATAGAGACCCAGTACTTC.